This TCR beta chain was recovered during a study of CD8 T cells in ankylosing spondylitis. Points from the study as a whole: Within peripheral blood, clones linked to disease were CD8+ and relatively rare. A TCR beta motif of 7 or 8 highly homologous variants appeared characteristic of ankylosing spondylitis blood. Previously reported in reactive arthritis synovial fluid and blood were some of the motif variants.

There are many counts of this clonotype. Its matching antigen is unknown. The CDR3 spans 14 residues. Germline CDR1 and CDR2: SGHRS and YFSETQ. V was trimmed by 2 bases and J by 2 bases, leaving 11 bases between them. Each TCR beta library was made by quantitative 5'-RACE that incorporated molecular barcodes. Each CDR3 protein is one row after TCRdb ran MiXCR on the 5' RACE reads. This table has approximately 110,000 distinct CDR3 sequences, less than 25% appearing once. The gene calls are TRBV5-1 and TRBJ2-7; a possible D gene is TRBD2 (6 bases). Sequences were obtained from synovial fluid, either unsorted or a sorted T cell fraction (not recorded which). This clonotype was obtained from a male donor with ankylosing spondylitis. CDR3 loop: CASSFATGAYEQYF. Here the CDR3 DNA reads TGCGCCAGCAGCTTTGCGACGGGAGCCTACGAGCAGTACTTC.